The T cell receptor beta chain under discussion was sequenced for a study of T-cell memory formation after mild COVID-19. This clonotype has only a few counts. The antigen remains unidentified. Study findings and constraints: Later expanders leaned toward CD4+, whereas clones contracting from day 15 to 85 were balanced CD4/CD8.

Employing constant-segment primers, 5'RACE generated TCR alpha and TCR beta cDNA libraries bearing sample barcodes and UMIs. TCRdb reprocessed the 5' RACE reads with MiXCR, giving one entry per CDR3 protein. Among about 200,000 distinct CDR3 sequences, just over 9.5% were seen once, and the ten largest hold 3.5% to 4%. V lost 2 bases and J 3 bases, leaving 14 bases between the germline ends. The CDR3 contains 16 residues. Germline V gives CDR1 SGHDT, CDR2 YYEEEE. Sequencing used PBMCs or a T cell subset sorted from them (not recorded which). The TCR sequence derives from a man between 18 and 35 years old who had mild COVID-19 (a few samples of this study predate the infection). Cell type and time point are not known. The chain combines TRBV5-6 with TRBJ2-2; a possible D gene is TRBD1 (6 bases). CDR3 protein: CASSLGRGPYTGELFF. The CDR3 DNA reads TGTGCCAGCAGCTTAGGCAGGGGCCCGTACACCGGGGAGCTGTTTTTT.